The text below deals with one T cell receptor beta chain. Its antigen has not been determined. No qualities accompany the bases; no much larger clone lies one base away. Library generation was performed with the immunoSEQ multiplex PCR assay. The multiplex PCR relied on a mix of 60 forward primers for TCR Vbeta segments and 13 reverse primers for TCR Jbeta segments. The CDR3 region of rearranged TCR beta genes was amplified from genomic DNA with a multiplex PCR assay. The Illumina HiSeq System was used to sequence the amplified TCR beta libraries as 87-base-pair reads. The paper's processing steps were these. A later analysis counted approximately 76 million unique TCR beta chains across the 650 to 700 repertoires, and some 11 million of these chains were shared by at least two donors. Raw reads were error-corrected and collapsed into unique sequences by a nearest-neighbor algorithm in which closely related sequences were merged to remove PCR and sequencing errors. V, D and J gene segments were assigned by aligning CDR3 sequences to IMGT reference sequences. For a sequence to be retained, at least a six-nucleotide match to both a V gene segment and a J gene segment was required. A rearrangement counted as productive if the CDR3 had no stop codons and remained in frame with V and J, and every other rearrangement counted as non-productive. Following IMGT convention, CDR3 was defined as the stretch from the second conserved V-encoded cysteine up to the conserved J-encoded phenylalanine. The earlier analysis of some 580 of the donors excluded any sequence lacking an unambiguous match to a single V gene segment. In an earlier analysis of several hundred of the donors, V segments were called functional above 56.7% productive rearrangements and were called segregating when the between-donor standard deviation exceeded 5%. A statistical classification framework was developed to diagnose cytomegalovirus status using the catalog of TCR beta chain sequences. A later analysis assigned V and J genes by comparing TCR nucleotide sequences with IMGT/GENE-DB human TR gene sequences. In a later analysis, CDR3 sequences and most-parsimonious VDJ recombination scenarios were assigned using the TCRdist pipeline. A later analysis defined each TCR beta chain by its CDR3 amino acid sequence plus V-gene family, and excluded reads lacking a unique V-gene family. In a later analysis, some 600 highly shared, low-generation-probability nucleotide sequences were removed to address suspected cross-contamination and a sequencing artifact. For each public chain, a later analysis derived a clonal expansion index from normalized ranks of inferred template counts within each repertoire. Generation probabilities in a later analysis came from a VDJ recombination model fitted to out-of-frame rearrangements, and those results were checked against IGoR. In a later analysis, TCR-TCR, TCR-HLA and TCR-CMV co-occurrence was scored with hypergeometric tests, and a repertoire-size bias correction was applied to TCR pairs. To estimate false discovery rates, a later analysis permuted the HLA or CMV assignments 20 times. In a later analysis, co-occurring TCRs were grouped using DBSCAN, and TCRdist sequence similarity was added for clustering within HLA-allele-positive subsets. Co-occurrence clustering excluded repertoires with fewer than 30,000 or more than 120,000 public chains, plus five with anomalous nucleotide sharing. The table was pulled from immuneACCESS by TCRdb, which kept in-frame rearrangements only. Such tables lose some clones; where checked, under half of the loss comes from unresolved V genes, and the rest has no known cause. D and trimming come from the DNA, and the V and J calls and clone size come from that table. The sample records about 120,000 clones, more than 70% of which are singletons. The top ten constitute 9% to 9.5% of the sample.

The sample originates from a study of cytomegalovirus exposure and HLA in healthy donors (dated by TCRdb to the late 2010s). As for the study more broadly: An earlier analysis of roughly 570 of the donors reported about 280 Gb of sequence data and approximately 120 million unique TCR beta sequences obtained from around 170 million T cells. The study aimed to test whether signatures of past pathogen exposure could be identified by cataloging public T cell receptors. Genome-wide SNP genotypes for about 55% of the roughly 670 donors were used in a later genetic analysis, which treated that subset as a discovery cohort. Rather than drawing on any new phenotypic data, the later analysis identified candidate immune exposures from TCR beta sequences and the way those sequences occurred across donors. The number of donors typed differed by locus, with about 629-640 for A, B, C, DRB1 and DQB1, more than 500 for DQA1, 600 to 610 for DPA1, and under 490 for DPB1. Class I and class II HLA loci were covered by the typing at four-digit resolution. High-throughput TCR immunosequencing, statistical association of individual TCRs with disease status, and machine learning were combined to predict cytomegalovirus infection status. Of the roughly 410 genotyped donors, 65% to 90% were placed in the genetic ancestry cluster associated with self-reported Caucasian donors. Several DR-DQ haplotypes were treated as single units for association and clustering because of strong linkage in the cohort. Among roughly 400 genotyped donors of the cohort, an average of approximately 240,000 unique TCR beta nucleotide sequences was sequenced per donor, of which 15% to 20% were non-productive. A separate validation cohort of roughly 110 different subjects was used in addition to the 666-subject first cohort. In an earlier analysis of 587 of the donors, high-throughput TCR beta sequencing was used to judge whether each TCR beta V gene segment behaved as functional or pseudogenic. Using immunosequencing, the study profiled T cell repertoires from 500 to 800 subjects and related those repertoires to cytomegalovirus serostatus. To study patterns of TCR occurrence, a later analysis re-analyzed previously published TCR beta repertoires from 650 to 750 donors and added high-resolution HLA genotyping. Alongside the repertoire data, information on donor age, sex, ethnicity and CMV serostatus was compiled. Every repertoire in the discovery cohort had been generated on one and the same sequencing platform. An early release covering 550 to 700 HLA-typed donors comprised roughly 300 gigabases of sequencing data and around 80 million unique TCR sequences. Paper-wide results and their limitations: Only TCR beta chains were sequenced in this cohort, and the absence of alpha or paired-chain data limited detectable features. Cytomegalovirus status was reported to be diagnosed by the classifier with high specificity and sensitivity in both the original and validation cohorts. A later analysis found that most CMV-associated TCR beta chains appeared HLA-restricted, with HLA associations seemingly driven largely by CMV exposure. In the study, around 150 TCR beta chains were listed as associated with cytomegalovirus. A later genetic analysis associated a missense DCLRE1C variant with V-gene and J-gene trimming of TCR beta chains, and an independent cohort replicated the association. Because some donors lacked HLA typing at each locus, the association tests relied only on the typed subset. Some IMGT-functional V segments, including TRBV6-2 and TRBV6-3, could not be told apart with the 87-base-pair reads, so those segments were excluded. For the cohort, immune exposure information was limited to CMV serostatus. The presence/absence analyses assumed that sequencing depth was roughly uniform across donors, and that assumption may not be true. When HLA alleles, especially DR and DQ, strongly co-occurred, attributing TCR associations to individual alleles was difficult. According to a later analysis, parvovirus B19, influenza, CMV and Epstein-Barr virus appeared linked to several top co-occurrence clusters. In an earlier analysis of about 600 of the donors, most TCR beta V segments appeared in productive rearrangements about 87% or about 30% of the time, broadly matching IMGT annotations. A later genetic analysis reported fewer N-insertions in productive TCRs among donors in an Asian-associated ancestry cluster than the roughly 650-donor mean. A further reported finding was that TCR beta sequences accurately predicted the HLA-A and HLA-B alleles for most subjects in the first cohort. A later analysis found that TCR association rates varied across HLA loci, with DRB1 alleles showing the most associated TCRs and HLA-C alleles the fewest. A group of highly shared sequence variants was considered likely to be a technical artifact of the sequencing pipeline. In a later analysis, 15,000 to 20,000 TCR beta sequences were associated with specific HLA alleles at a false discovery rate of 0.05. Linkage disequilibrium might explain the correlated functional status among segregating V segments, but an unknown experimental factor could not be ruled out. Compared with equally common non-associated chains, HLA-associated TCR beta chains in a later analysis were more clonally expanded and had lower generation probabilities. According to the authors, the approach could potentially be generalized to other disease states and immunological phenotypes. Most TCR sequences were observed very rarely across donors, whereas some public TCRs were present in many individuals. The earlier analysis of approximately 560 of the donors excluded roughly 17 rarely observed V segments, including chromosome 9 orphons, because counts were too low. In vitro tests confirmed that a few of the cytomegalovirus-associated TCR beta chains recognize cytomegalovirus antigens.

The cohort consisted of 650 to 850 healthy bone marrow donors. All cohort members were sampled while nominally healthy, although unrecorded immune exposures were likely present. The donor tested CMV seropositive, placing the donor among the roughly 270 seropositive members of the cohort. Each donor provided a peripheral blood sample, and peripheral blood mononuclear cells were used for TCR beta sequencing. The Qiagen DNeasy Blood Extraction Kit was used to extract genomic DNA from the blood cell samples. From a lookup of the germline V gene, CDR1 and CDR2 are SNHLY and FYNNEI. Taken from cysteine to phenylalanine, the CDR3 has 14 residues. Just the 42-base CDR3 DNA is kept, in frame starting at base 1. The V end loses 1 base and the J end loses 5 bases, and a stretch of 11 bases separates them.

The chain couples TRBV2 to TRBJ1-2, with the D gene not clear enough to name. The receptor's source is a woman aged 50 to 60 in good health and CMV-seropositive. The sample consisted of PBMCs. The nucleotide sequence is given as TGTGCCAGCAGTGAAGGCACGACTTTATATGGCTACACCTTC. It encodes CASSEGTTLYGYTF.